The 23 T cell receptor beta chains listed next were all sequenced from one sample in a study of vaccination effects on CD4 cells after COVID-19. ViraFEST expansion of antigen-specific CD4+ T cells with viral peptide pools preceded sequencing. The authors isolated CD4+ T cells after approximately 9 days of culture. In the vaccine recipients, nucleocapsid antibodies were negative and there was no prior SARS-CoV-2 infection. Antigens for these TCRs are unknown. Libraries were prepared by immunoSEQ multiplex PCR; TCRdb keeps only in-frame clonotypes and omits some of them. The repertoire includes around 28,000 clones, around 75% of them detected once, and 25% to 35% sits in the top ten. The sample consisted of CD4+ T cells from PBMCs cultured with SARS-CoV-2 spike peptides, taken before COVID-19 vaccination. The receptors were sampled from a human donor who received a COVID-19 vaccine.

In this sample, this clone turned up once. This sequence joins TRBV28 and TRBJ2-5; D ambiguous. Trimming left V 5 bases short and J 5 bases short, with 9 bases between. This CDR3 is built from 12 residues. From germline, CDR1 is MDHEN and CDR2 SYDVKM. The DNA of the CDR3 is TGTGCCAGCAGTGACCCCCAGGAGACCCAGTACTTC. Its protein product is CASSDPQETQYF.

The rearrangement joins TRBV14 to TRBJ2-3; possibly TRBD1 or TRBD2 for D (5 bases each). The germline V gene has CDR1 SGHDN and CDR2 FVKESK. With 0 bases removed from V and 2 bases from J, the gap between germline ends came to 15 bases. The CDR3 extends over 17 amino acids. The chain's CDR3 is CASSQDLTRGPTDTQYF. The CDR3 region has the DNA TGTGCCAGCAGCCAAGATCTAACTAGGGGCCCCACAGATACGCAGTATTTT.

The CDR3 DNA reads as TGTGCCAGTAGTATAGGAGGGCGGGGGGCTGAAGCTTTCTTT. It translates to CASSIGGRGAEAFF. The rearrangement uses TRBV19 and TRBJ1-1; weak D call: TRBD1 (5 bases). CDR1 is LNHDA and CDR2 is SQIVND in the germline V gene (reference sequence). V lost 1 base, J lost 6 bases, and 12 bases lay in between. The CDR3 is made up of 14 amino acids.

The V gene is TRBV6-5, the J gene TRBJ2-3; tentatively, D is TRBD1 (7 bases). The CDR3 runs 13 residues. The germline V gene encodes CDR1 MNHEY and CDR2 SVGAGI. Trimming stripped 8 bases from V and 4 bases from J, with 13 bases between. The CDR3 region has the DNA TGTGCCAGCGCGGGACAGCTTTCAGATACGCAGTATTTT. Its protein product is CASAGQLSDTQYF.

This clone was observed a handful of times. The chain recombines TRBV4-2 with TRBJ1-6; D possibly corresponds to TRBD1 (6 bases). CDR3 length equals 13 residues. V lost 4 bases to trimming and J lost 8 bases, with 9 bases between them. Germline V gene data show CDR1 as LGHNA and CDR2 as YNFKEQ. The CDR3 coding sequence is TGTGCCAGCAGCCGCTACAGGGATTCACCCCTCCACTTT. Protein product: CASSRYRDSPLHF.

J is TRBJ2-1 and V is TRBV5-5; 7 bases are shared with TRBD2. Germline V gene sequence: CDR1 SGHKS, CDR2 YYEKEE (reference sequence). The CDR3 totals 14 residues. With 0 bases clipped from V and 4 bases from J, the junction kept 1 base outside the gene matches. The CDR3, as DNA: TGTGCCAGCAGCTTGGCTAGCGGATACAATGAGCAGTTCTTC. This translates into CASSLASGYNEQFF.

V usage is TRBV3-1 (or the pseudogene TRBV3-2) and J usage is TRBJ2-1; 7 bases are a match to TRBD2. The CDR3 contains 14 residues. Germline lookup yields CDR1 LGHDT and CDR2 YNNKEL (reference sequence). Trimming took 5 bases from V and 6 from J; bases not matched to a gene: 7. CDR3 sequence reads: CASSGGDPSNEQFF. DNA for the CDR3: TGTGCCAGCAGCGGGGGGGATCCAAGCAATGAGCAGTTCTTC.

This chain uses TRBV6-5 with TRBJ2-3; D gene ambiguous. The germline V gene has CDR1 MNHEY and CDR2 SVGAGI. V gave up 8 bases and J gave up 0 bases, with 12 bases separating them. The CDR3 consists of 14 residues. CDR3 sequence (DNA): TGTGCCAGCGTCCGGGCAGGTAGCACAGATACGCAGTATTTT. This codes for CASVRAGSTDTQYF.

This clone appeared once. J is TRBJ2-7 and V is TRBV15; D is possibly TRBD1 (5 bases). Trimming removed 1 base at V and 2 bases at J, with 12 bases between. Germline lookup yields CDR1 LNHNV and CDR2 YYDKDF (reference sequence). CDR3 length: 15 amino acids. In DNA, the CDR3 is TGTGCCACCAGCAGAGCCCAGGGATCCACCTACGAGCAGTACTTC. Translated, it gives CATSRAQGSTYEQYF.

This chain connects TRBV4-1 to TRBJ1-2, with D possibly matching TRBD1 (5 bases). V was shortened by 4 bases and J by 8 bases, with 23 bases between the two germline ends. This CDR3 is 16 amino acids long. Germline lookup yields CDR1 MGHRA and CDR2 YSYEKL. This CDR3 is CASSPREVGPGRGYTF. As DNA, the CDR3 is TGCGCCAGCAGCCCCCGAGAGGTAGGACCAGGGCGAGGCTACACCTTC.

The chain employs TRBV7-6 and TRBJ2-7, with D unresolved. This CDR3 has 15 amino acids. Germline CDR1 reads SGHVS; CDR2 reads FNYEAQ. Trimming cost V 1 base and J 1 base, with 11 bases left between them. For the CDR3, the DNA is TGTGCCAGCAGCTTAGAGAGAGGCTTTTCCTACGAGCAGTACTTC. It translates to CASSLERGFSYEQYF. The full variable domain, in which reference TRBV7-6 and TRBJ2-7 provide the parts outside the CDR3, is GAGVSQSPRYKVTKRGQDVALRCDPISGHVSLYWYRQALGQGPEFLTYFNYEAQQDKSGLPNDRFSAERPEGSISTLTIQRTEQRDSAMYRCASSLERGFSYEQYFGPGTRLTVT.

This sequence joins TRBV10-1 and TRBJ2-2, with a possible D match to TRBD1 (5 bases). V was pared by 2 bases and J by 1 base, with 5 bases between. Germline CDR1 WNHNN, CDR2 SYGVQD (reference sequence). This CDR3 contains 14 residues. The chain's CDR3 is CASSEDRNTGELFF. In nucleotides, the CDR3 is TGCGCCAGCAGTGAGGACAGGAACACCGGGGAGCTGTTTTTT.

The rearrangement links TRBV15 to TRBJ2-5; 8 bases are a match to TRBD2. The V gene end was trimmed by 5 bases and the J gene end by 5 bases; junction bases not matched to a gene: 7. This CDR3 contains 14 residues. Germline-derived CDR1 and CDR2 are LNHNV and YYDKDF (reference sequence). The CDR3 coding sequence is TGTGCCACCAGCTCCCGGGGGGGCCCTGAGACCCAGTACTTC. This gives the protein CATSSRGGPETQYF. Using reference TRBV15 and TRBJ2-5 for the parts outside the CDR3, the full variable domain is DAMVIQNPRYQVTQFGKPVTLSCSQTLNHNVMYWYQQKSSQAPKLLFHYYDKDFNNEADTPDNFQSRRPNTSFCFLDIRSPGLGDTAMYLCATSSRGGPETQYFGPGTRLLVL.

This chain joins TRBV29-1 and TRBJ1-2; no clear D gene. Germline CDR1 SQVTM, CDR2 ANQGSEA. The CDR3 totals 13 residues. V was clipped by 7 bases and J by 0 bases, with 12 bases between them. The CDR3 reads CSASGPANYGYTF. The DNA for the CDR3 is TGCAGCGCATCCGGGCCAGCTAACTATGGCTACACCTTC.

The chain carries TRBV28 and TRBJ2-7; D is unclear. The V end lost 6 bases, the J end lost 1 base, and 16 bases lay between the germline ends. Germline-derived CDR1 and CDR2 are MDHEN and SYDVKM. The CDR3 has 15 amino acids. The CDR3: CASSQTGPKSYEQYF. The CDR3 DNA follows: TGTGCCAGCAGCCAGACGGGCCCGAAATCCTACGAGCAGTACTTC.

The rearrangement joins TRBV4-2 to TRBJ1-3, with D possibly TRBD1 on 5 matching bases. CDR1 and CDR2 from the germline V gene are LGHNA and YNFKEQ. Trimming stripped 0 bases from V and 1 base from J, with 10 bases between. The CDR3 covers 16 residues. CDR3: CASSQEDTGSGNTIYF. The CDR3 coding sequence is TGTGCCAGCAGCCAAGAGGACACGGGGTCTGGAAACACCATATATTTT.

In this sample, this clone turned up once. The CDR3 DNA follows: TGTGCTAGTGGTTTGAGCGGGGGGGCTGGTAAGCAGTACTTC. This sequence encodes CASGLSGGAGKQYF. V is TRBV12-5 and J is TRBJ2-7; 10 bases fit TRBD2. Germline CDR1 LGHNT, CDR2 FRNRAP. V gave up 2 bases and J gave up 8 bases; unmatched junction bases: 6. The CDR3 is 14 amino acids.

This rearrangement joins TRBV6-6 to TRBJ2-7; 7 bases line up with TRBD2. V lost 0 bases, J lost 0 bases, and 5 bases stayed unmatched. The germline CDR1 and CDR2 sequences are MNHNY and SVGAGI (reference sequence). This CDR3 region has 16 residues. The CDR3 reads CASSYSNRDYSYEQYF. CDR3 DNA: TGTGCCAGCAGTTACTCGAACCGGGACTACTCCTACGAGCAGTACTTC.

The genes are TRBV3-1 (or the pseudogene TRBV3-2) and TRBJ1-1, with TRBD1 matching over 7 bases. From germline, CDR1 is LGHDT and CDR2 YNNKEL (reference sequence). There are 13 residues in the CDR3. With 5 bases clipped from V and 2 bases from J, the junction kept 2 bases outside the gene matches. The CDR3 here is CASSDRDNTEAFF. DNA for the CDR3: TGTGCCAGCAGCGACAGGGATAACACTGAAGCTTTCTTT.

The chain employs TRBV5-4 and TRBJ1-2; 7 bases map to TRBD1. Looked up from germline, CDR1 is SGHNT and CDR2 is YYREEE (reference sequence). The CDR3 is 16 amino acids. Trimming cost V 4 bases and J 2 bases; bases outside gene matches: 11. The chain's CDR3 is CASSRQTGVKNYGYTF. For the CDR3, the DNA is TGTGCCAGCAGCCGACAAACAGGGGTGAAAAACTATGGCTACACCTTC.

The rearrangement links TRBV14 to TRBJ2-1; D is uncertain. V dropped 5 bases and J dropped 1 base, with 21 bases sitting between them. Germline V CDR1 and CDR2: SGHDN, FVKESK. CDR3 length equals 18 residues. The CDR3 loop is CASSAGLRIGGSYNEQFF. In DNA form, the CDR3 reads TGTGCCAGCAGCGCCGGTTTGAGGATCGGTGGGTCCTACAATGAGCAGTTCTTC.

The chain recombines TRBV14 with TRBJ2-7, with 14 bases identical to TRBD2. Germline-derived CDR1 and CDR2 are SGHDN and FVKESK. Trimming removed 2 bases from V and 6 bases from J; junction bases left unmatched: 3. The CDR3 sequence is 15 residues long. CDR3 sequence reads: CASSQTGLAGAEQYF. CDR3 nucleotide sequence: TGTGCCAGCAGCCAAACGGGACTAGCGGGGGCCGAGCAGTACTTC.

The chain recombines TRBV7-2 with TRBJ1-6; the D is unclear. CDR1 and CDR2 from the germline V gene are SGHTA and FQGNSA. CDR3 length equals 15 residues. The V and J ends lost 1 base and 4 bases respectively, with 8 bases between them. DNA of the CDR3: TGTGCCAGCAGCTTAGAACAGACTTATAATTCACCCCTCCACTTT. Amino acids: CASSLEQTYNSPLHF. Drawing the rest from reference TRBV7-2 and TRBJ1-6, the complete variable domain is GAGVSQSPSNKVTEKGKDVELRCDPISGHTALYWYRQSLGQGLEFLIYFQGNSAPDKSGLPSDRFSAERTGGSVSTLTIQRTQQEDSAVYLCASSLEQTYNSPLHFGNGTRLTVT.